These T cell receptor beta chains were read from a single sample in a study of blood T cell repertoires in COVID-19. Sequencing was performed with immunoSEQ multiplex PCR; in TCRdb, only in-frame clones are kept and a portion is missing. The top ten hold approximately 5.6% of the sample, which has roughly 200,000 clones, about 88% seen once. Material: peripheral blood. These receptors all come from a woman aged 40 to 49 who had recovered from COVID-19. The CDR3 runs from the conserved cysteine through the conserved F or W. Fields, in order: J gene, V gene, clone size, D gene, CDR3 DNA, CDR3 protein. A D gene is named only where the DNA matches it firmly. Size is omitted from some rows. Given values are once, few, many or a class for expanded clones.

TRBJ2-7,TRBV2,-,-,TGTGCCAGCCTGACAGGCTTGGAGCAGTACTTC,CASLTGLEQYF
TRBJ2-7,TRBV7-9,-,-,TGTGCCAGCAGCTTAGCTGGTGCCGGGGATCAAGGTTACGAGCAGTACTTC,CASSLAGAGDQGYEQYF
TRBJ1-2,TRBV28,-,TRBD1,TGTGCCAGCAGTAATTCGGACAGGGTCTATGGCTACACCTTC,CASSNSDRVYGYTF
TRBJ1-6,TRBV5-1,-,TRBD1,TGCGCCAGCAGCCAAAGGACAGGGGACAATTCACCCCTCCACTTT,CASSQRTGDNSPLHF
TRBJ2-7,TRBV6-6,-,-,TGTGCCAGCAGTGTACAACCAGGATCCTACGAGCAGTACTTC,CASSVQPGSYEQYF
TRBJ2-7,TRBV19,-,TRBD2,TGTGCCAGTAAAACTAGCGGGACCTCCTACGAGCAGTACTTC,CASKTSGTSYEQYF
TRBJ2-5,TRBV7-6,-,TRBD2,TGTGCCAGCAGCTTAGTCGTTAGCGGGAGCGGAGAGACCCAGTACTTC,CASSLVVSGSGETQYF
TRBJ2-4,TRBV12-3/TRBV12-4,-,-,TGTGCCAGCAGTTTTCCGGGGAAAGGCATTCAGTACTTC,CASSFPGKGIQYF
TRBJ2-5,TRBV9,-,-,TGTGCCAGCAGCGCTCAAGAGACCCAGTACTTC,CASSAQETQYF
TRBJ1-5,TRBV7-9,-,-,TGTGCCAGCAGCTTAACGGGCAATCAGCCCCAGCATTTT,CASSLTGNQPQHF
TRBJ1-2,TRBV4-2,-,-,TGTGCCAGCAGCCAAGAGGCCGGGAGGGACGACTATGGCTACACCTTC,CASSQEAGRDDYGYTF
TRBJ2-7,TRBV11-2,-,TRBD2,TGTGCCAGCAGCTTTCGGACTAGCGACTCCTACGAGCAGTACTTC,CASSFRTSDSYEQYF
TRBJ2-7,TRBV7-2,-,-,TGTGCCAGCCTTCCCACGGGGGGCGGGTTAACGCAGTACTTC,CASLPTGGGLTQYF
TRBJ1-5,TRBV28,-,-,TGTGCCAGCAGTTTGCGAGGGAGCGGCCAGCCCCAGCATTTT,CASSLRGSGQPQHF
TRBJ1-5,TRBV11-2,-,-,TGTGCCAGCAGCCTGGGGCAGGGTAATCAGCCCCAGCATTTT,CASSLGQGNQPQHF
TRBJ1-1,TRBV7-8,-,-,TGTGCCAGCAGCTTACGGAGTCAGGAAGCTTTCTTT,CASSLRSQEAFF
TRBJ1-1,TRBV6-4,-,TRBD1,TGTGCCAGCAGTGGGGGGACAGGAGCGACTGAAGCTTTCTTT,CASSGGTGATEAFF
TRBJ2-7,TRBV19,-,TRBD2,TGTGCCAGTAGGATCCCGGGGGGTGCAGACGAATACGAGCAGTACTTC,CASRIPGGADEYEQYF
TRBJ2-2,TRBV3-1/TRBV3-2,-,TRBD2,TGTGCCAGCAGCCCAAGACTAGCGGGAGGGTCCGGGGAGCTGTTTTTT,CASSPRLAGGSGELFF
TRBJ1-6,TRBV10-3,-,-,TGTGCCATCACCGATGGACTCCCAGGTCCCCTCCACTTT,CAITDGLPGPLHF
TRBJ1-1,TRBV3-1/TRBV3-2,-,-,TGTGCCAGCAGCCATGGAACCCTCCGGGGAACTGAAGCTTTCTTT,CASSHGTLRGTEAFF
TRBJ1-3,TRBV11-3,-,-,TGTGCCAGCAGCCTCGGGGGGGGCGGCTCCTCTGGAAACACCATATATTTT,CASSLGGGGSSGNTIYF
TRBJ1-1,TRBV6-5,-,TRBD1,TGTGCCAGCAGTTACGGGGGACAGGGGAGTACTGAAGCTTTCTTT,CASSYGGQGSTEAFF
TRBJ1-5,TRBV6-1,few,-,TGTGCCAGCAGTGAAATCGGCAATCAGCCCCAGCATTTT,CASSEIGNQPQHF
TRBJ1-2,TRBV2,-,TRBD1,TGTGCCAGCAGTCCTGGACAGGGGCGGCCGGGCTATGGCTACACCTTC,CASSPGQGRPGYGYTF
TRBJ1-5,TRBV11-2,-,-,TGTGCCAGCAGCCCGAGCGCGGGCAATCAGCCCCAGCATTTT,CASSPSAGNQPQHF
TRBJ2-4,TRBV29-1,-,-,TGCAGCGTTGTCGGGGAGGGGGGCTCCAAAAACATTCAGTACTTC,CSVVGEGGSKNIQYF
TRBJ1-1,TRBV7-2,-,-,TGTGCCAGCAGCCCAAACGTACAGGCCGTGAACACTGAAGCTTTCTTT,CASSPNVQAVNTEAFF
TRBJ1-1,TRBV6-5,-,TRBD1,TGTGCCAGCCATCAGGGGGCGCAGAGAGAGACTGAAGCTTTCTTT,CASHQGAQRETEAFF
TRBJ2-2,TRBV7-8,-,TRBD2,TGTGCCAGCAGCCCTTGGACTAGCGGAAACACCGGGGAGCTGTTTTTT,CASSPWTSGNTGELFF
TRBJ2-4,TRBV2,-,-,TGTGCCAGCAGCCCCGGGACTAAAAACATTCAGTACTTC,CASSPGTKNIQYF
TRBJ1-1,TRBV25-1,-,TRBD1,TGTGCCAGCAAGGGGGCCCAAATAAACACTGAAGCTTTCTTT,CASKGAQINTEAFF
TRBJ2-7,TRBV3-1/TRBV3-2,-,-,TGTGCCAGCAGCCAAGATCTCTACGAGCAGTACTTC,CASSQDLYEQYF
TRBJ2-2,TRBV5-4,-,TRBD2,TGTGCCAGCAGCCAGACTAGCGGGAGCACGGACACCGGGGAGCTGTTTTTT,CASSQTSGSTDTGELFF
TRBJ2-1,TRBV5-1,-,-,TGCGCCAGCAGCCCCACCCCCGGGGGAACCTACAATGAGCAGTTCTTC,CASSPTPGGTYNEQFF
TRBJ2-3,TRBV27,once,TRBD1,TGTGCCAGCAGAAAACGACAGGGTTTCACAGATACGCAGTATTTT,CASRKRQGFTDTQYF